These 32 T cell receptor beta chains share one sample of origin, sequenced in a study of technical replicates of blood from several donors (dated by TCRdb to about 2017). To prepare the library, the immunoSEQ multiplex PCR assay was applied. Held by TCRdb, this immuneACCESS table contains in-frame sequences only and omits some clones. Under half of the omission traces to an unresolved V gene where checked; the cause of the rest is unknown. Present in this sample are just under 85,000 clones, more than 80% of which were seen just once. More than 0.2% of the sample lies in the top ten. Sequencing was performed on T cells isolated from PBMCs. The receptors shown here come from a human donor in good health.

This rearrangement joins TRBV5-1 to TRBJ1-5, with TRBD1 matching over 7 bases. The CDR3 length is 13 residues. Trimming at V came to 4 bases and at J to 7 bases, leaving 5 bases not matched to a gene. Germline V CDR1 and CDR2: SGHRS, YFSETQ. The CDR3 loop reads CASSSTGDQPQHF. The DNA for the CDR3 is TGCGCCAGCAGCAGCACAGGGGACCAGCCCCAGCATTTT. The whole variable domain, filled in from reference TRBV5-1 and TRBJ1-5, reads KAGVTQTPRYLIKTRGQQVTLSCSPISGHRSVSWYQQTPGQGLQFLFEYFSETQRNKGNFPGRFSGRQFSNSRSEMNVSTLELGDSALYLCASSSTGDQPQHFGDGTRLSIL.

This clone was seen only once. This rearrangement joins TRBV6-1 to TRBJ1-2, with 7 bases identical to TRBD1. This CDR3 region has 16 residues. From germline, CDR1 is MNHNS and CDR2 SASEGT. Trimming removed 2 bases from V and 4 bases from J; junction bases left unmatched: 10. The CDR3 protein is CASSEPQTGRLYGYTF. The CDR3 nucleotides read TGTGCCAGCAGTGAACCGCAGACAGGGCGCCTCTATGGCTACACCTTC.

The CDR3 reads CASSSWTGGDYGYTF. Here the CDR3 DNA reads TGTGCCAGCAGCTCCTGGACAGGGGGCGACTATGGCTACACCTTC. The chain employs TRBV5-4 and TRBJ1-2; 11 bases align to TRBD1. V was clipped by 3 bases and J by 3 bases; unmatched bases: 4. Germline V gene data show CDR1 as SGHNT and CDR2 as YYREEE (reference sequence). CDR3 length equals 15 residues.

The genes are TRBV11-3 and TRBJ1-1; tentatively, D is TRBD1 (5 bases). Trimming left V 5 bases short and J 5 bases short, with 9 bases between. This CDR3 region has 12 residues. Germline V CDR1 and CDR2: SGHNT, YENEEA. The DNA of the CDR3 is TGTGCCAGCAGCGACAGTAGAACTGAAGCTTTCTTT. Translation: CASSDSRTEAFF.

The chain is built from TRBV5-1 and TRBJ2-6, with D unresolved. This CDR3 has 14 residues. The germline gives CDR1 SGHRS, CDR2 YFSETQ. V was shortened by 7 bases and J by 0 bases, with 8 bases between the two germline ends. The CDR3 sequence: CASHGVSGANVLTF. The CDR3 DNA is TGCGCCAGCCATGGAGTCTCTGGGGCCAACGTCCTGACTTTC.

The chain has TRBV5-1 and TRBJ2-1; D is possibly TRBD1 (6 bases). The germline gives CDR1 SGHRS, CDR2 YFSETQ. The CDR3 spans 15 residues. V lost 3 bases to trimming and J lost 4 bases, with 14 bases between them. As DNA, the CDR3 is TGCGCCAGCAGCTATAGACAGGATCAGTACAATGAGCAGTTCTTC. Its translation is CASSYRQDQYNEQFF.

The chain combines TRBV27 with TRBJ1-2; the match to TRBD1 covers 8 bases. V dropped 6 bases and J dropped 4; count of bases not matched to a gene: 7. The CDR3 is 14 amino acids. Germline lookup yields CDR1 MNHEY and CDR2 SMNVEV (reference sequence). The CDR3 nucleotides read TGTGCCAGCAGATGGACAGGGACTCTCTATGGCTACACCTTC. As protein: CASRWTGTLYGYTF.

The chain is built from TRBV9 and TRBJ2-5; 8 positions agree with TRBD1. V lost 2 bases to trimming and J lost 9 bases; unmatched junction nucleotides: 9. Germline V lookup: CDR1 SGDLS, CDR2 YYNGEE. There are 14 residues in the CDR3. CDR3 nucleotides: TGTGCCAGCAGCGTGAAACCGGGACAGGCGGCCCAGTACTTC. Amino acid sequence: CASSVKPGQAAQYF.

This clone was recorded only once. V and J are TRBV10-3 and TRBJ2-1; tentative D call: TRBD1 (5 bases). This CDR3 contains 16 residues. The V end lost 5 bases, the J end lost 3 bases, and 17 bases lay between the germline ends. CDR1 ENHRY and CDR2 SYGVKD come from the germline V gene. CDR3 in DNA: TGTGCCATCAGTAGGGGTAGAGAGGACATCTACAATGAGCAGTTCTTC. Its protein is CAISRGREDIYNEQFF.

The J gene is TRBJ2-1, the V gene TRBV25-1, with D possibly matching TRBD2 (5 bases). Per the germline V gene, CDR1 is MGHDK and CDR2 is SYGVNS. Trimming stripped 7 bases from V and 1 base from J, with 14 bases between. The CDR3 runs 15 residues. The CDR3: CASNLAGSSYNEQFF. In DNA form, the CDR3 reads TGTGCCAGCAATTTGGCGGGCTCGTCCTACAATGAGCAGTTCTTC.

The J gene is TRBJ2-6, the V gene TRBV29-1, with D unresolved. V was clipped by 4 bases and J by 2 bases, with 12 bases between them. CDR1 and CDR2 from the germline V gene are SQVTM and ANQGSEA. The CDR3 has 15 amino acids. CDR3: CSVGTAATGANVLTF. In DNA form, the CDR3 reads TGCAGCGTTGGCACAGCAGCCACTGGGGCCAACGTCCTGACTTTC.

The rearrangement uses TRBV6-1 and TRBJ1-5; tentatively, D is TRBD1 (5 bases). The CDR3 has 15 amino acids. The germline V gene encodes CDR1 MNHNS and CDR2 SASEGT. Trimming removed 1 base from V and 2 bases from J, with 9 bases in between. The CDR3 region has the DNA TGTGCCAGCAGTGAAGTGGGACTGGGCAATCAGCCCCAGCATTTT. Amino acids: CASSEVGLGNQPQHF.

The chain uses TRBV6-5 and TRBJ2-5, with D hard to call. The germline V gene encodes CDR1 MNHEY and CDR2 SVGAGI. V was pared by 7 bases and J by 5 bases, with 14 bases between. The CDR3 has 13 amino acids. The CDR3 loop is CASTPAVEETQYF. The CDR3 DNA is TGTGCCAGCACCCCAGCTGTGGAGGAGACCCAGTACTTC.

The chain uses TRBV2 and TRBJ2-7; D may be TRBD1 (7 bases). CDR1 and CDR2 (germline): SNHLY, FYNNEI. V was trimmed by 6 bases and J by 2 bases, leaving 23 bases between them. The CDR3 is 17 amino acids. The CDR3 spells CASRVSHQGEDPYEQYF. The CDR3 coding sequence is TGTGCCAGCAGGGTCAGTCATCAGGGGGAGGACCCCTACGAGCAGTACTTC.

V and J are TRBV18 and TRBJ1-1; D remains ambiguous. Trimming shortened V by 6 bases and J by 5 bases, and 10 bases separated the two germline ends. CDR1 is KGHSH and CDR2 is LQKENI in the germline V gene. The CDR3 extends over 12 amino acids. CDR3 sequence (DNA): TGTGCCAGCTCTCAAGAGAGGACTGAAGCTTTCTTT. It codes for CASSQERTEAFF.

The rearrangement links TRBV6-5 to TRBJ2-7, with 8 nucleotides matching TRBD1. The CDR3 is made up of 15 amino acids. Unmatched junction bases numbered 5, after V lost 0 bases and J lost 4 bases. The germline V gene encodes CDR1 MNHEY and CDR2 SVGAGI. The CDR3 DNA reads as TGTGCCAGCAGTTACTCGACAGGGGCAAGATACGAGCAGTACTTC. It is translated as CASSYSTGARYEQYF.

The genes are TRBV9 and TRBJ2-3; D unresolved. The CDR3 spans 15 residues. V lost 4 bases, J lost 1 base, and 13 bases lay in between. Germline loops: CDR1 SGDLS, CDR2 YYNGEE. The CDR3 sequence is CASSPHRRGTDTQYF. The CDR3 DNA is TGTGCCAGCAGCCCCCATCGCCGAGGCACAGATACGCAGTATTTT.

The J gene is TRBJ2-1, the V gene TRBV5-1; a possible D gene is TRBD2 (5 bases). Germline lookup yields CDR1 SGHRS and CDR2 YFSETQ. The CDR3 is 16 residues long. Between the trimmed V and J ends, which lost 1 base and 8 bases, there was a span of 19 bases. As DNA, the CDR3 is TGCGCCAGCAGCTTGTTCCCGGAAGGGAGTCTCGATGAGCAGTTCTTC. Translation: CASSLFPEGSLDEQFF.

The chain employs TRBV6-5 and TRBJ2-1; D call uncertain. V lost 0 bases and J lost 6, with 3 bases in between. This CDR3 is 12 amino acids long. Germline V gene lookup returns CDR1 MNHEY and CDR2 SVGAGI. The CDR3 here is CASSYSRNEQFF. CDR3 bases: TGTGCCAGCAGTTACTCGCGCAATGAGCAGTTCTTC.

The table lists this clone with a count of one. The chain joins TRBV7-2 to TRBJ2-7; TRBD1 matches 9 bases. CDR1 SGHTA and CDR2 FQGNSA come from the germline V gene. The CDR3 extends over 15 amino acids. V lost 1 base and J lost 2; bases outside the gene matches: 3. CDR3 sequence (DNA): TGTGCCAGCAGCTTAGGTTGGACAGGGGCCTACGAGCAGTACTTC. This sequence encodes CASSLGWTGAYEQYF.

The genes are TRBV9 and TRBJ2-1; no definite D call. This CDR3 has 14 amino acids. V lost 3 bases to trimming and J lost 3 bases, with 10 bases between them. Germline CDR1 is SGDLS and CDR2 is YYNGEE. CDR3 loop: CASSGGGSYNEQFF. The CDR3 nucleotides read TGTGCCAGCAGCGGAGGCGGTAGCTACAATGAGCAGTTCTTC.

The chain joins TRBV9 to TRBJ1-2; 8 bases are shared with TRBD1. Germline values: CDR1 SGDLS, CDR2 YYNGEE. The CDR3 contains 15 residues. V was pared by 0 bases and J by 3 bases, with 4 bases of the junction left unmatched. In DNA form, the CDR3 reads TGTGCCAGCAGCGTAGAAGGACAGGGTCACTATGGCTACACCTTC. Its protein is CASSVEGQGHYGYTF.

The genes are TRBV15 and TRBJ2-5; maybe TRBD2 (6 bases). Looked up from germline, CDR1 is LNHNV and CDR2 is YYDKDF (reference sequence). Trimming removed 0 bases at V and 0 bases at J, with 14 bases between. CDR3 length: 17 residues. CDR3 nucleotide sequence: TGTGCCACCAGCAGAGATCTACGGGAGACAAACCAAGAGACCCAGTACTTC. Translating it yields CATSRDLRETNQETQYF.

This rearrangement joins TRBV5-4 to TRBJ1-1; TRBD1 matches 7 bases. The junction had 7 bases not matched to a gene; V was cut back by 5 bases and J by 6 bases. This CDR3 is built from 13 residues. Germline V CDR1 and CDR2: SGHNT, YYREEE (reference sequence). The CDR3 reads CASSFTGTAEAFF. CDR3 in DNA: TGTGCCAGCAGTTTTACCGGGACAGCTGAAGCTTTCTTT.

This chain joins TRBV19 and TRBJ2-7; D may be TRBD2 (6 bases). The CDR3 has 16 amino acids. Germline V CDR1 and CDR2: LNHDA, SQIVND (reference sequence). Trimming removed 1 base from V and 7 bases from J, with 20 bases in between. CDR3 nucleotide sequence: TGTGCCAGTAGTATAGCTACAGCGGGCCCACCTTGGGAGCAGTACTTC. It is translated as CASSIATAGPPWEQYF.

The V and J genes are TRBV28 and TRBJ2-1; 8 bases align to TRBD2. In germline, CDR1 is MDHEN, CDR2 SYDVKM. This CDR3 is 16 amino acids long. With 3 bases clipped from V and 6 bases from J, the junction kept 10 bases outside the gene matches. CDR3 region: CASSFLLGTSSNEQFF. CDR3 sequence (DNA): TGTGCCAGCAGTTTCCTTCTCGGGACTAGTAGCAATGAGCAGTTCTTC.

The V call is TRBV27, the J call TRBJ2-1; 7 bases map to TRBD2. This CDR3 has 17 amino acids. CDR1 is MNHEY and CDR2 is SMNVEV in the germline V gene (reference sequence). V shed 0 bases and J 2 bases; nucleotides not matched to a gene: 7. CDR3 loop: CASSLSLLATAYNEQFF. In DNA, the CDR3 is TGTGCCAGCAGTTTATCTCTACTAGCGACAGCCTACAATGAGCAGTTCTTC.

This clone occurred once. V and J are TRBV7-9 and TRBJ2-1; unclear D gene. Germline CDR1 reads SEHNR; CDR2 reads FQNEAQ (reference sequence). Trimming cost V 1 base and J 9 bases, with 13 bases left between them. This CDR3 is built from 14 residues. The CDR3 sequence: CASSLVKSAGEQFF. CDR3 DNA: TGTGCCAGCAGCTTAGTTAAAAGCGCCGGTGAGCAGTTCTTC.

In DNA, the CDR3 is TGCAGCGTTGCGCAGGGGCGCAATGAGCAGTTCTTC. This codes for CSVAQGRNEQFF. The chain joins TRBV29-1 to TRBJ2-1, with D perhaps TRBD1 (6 bases). V was cut by 4 bases and J by 6 bases, with 10 bases left in between. The CDR3 covers 12 residues. The germline CDR1 and CDR2 sequences are SQVTM and ANQGSEA.

The chain is built from TRBV2 and TRBJ2-5; 12 nucleotides match TRBD2. The CDR3 is made up of 16 amino acids. Germline V lookup: CDR1 SNHLY, CDR2 FYNNEI. Trimming at V came to 7 bases and at J to 5 bases, leaving 11 bases not matched to a gene. Here the CDR3 DNA reads TGTGCCAGCATAGGGCTACTAGCGGGAGGCGGTGAGACCCAGTACTTC. This sequence encodes CASIGLLAGGGETQYF.

The chain employs TRBV10-1 and TRBJ2-7; 7 positions agree with TRBD2. Unmatched junction bases numbered 7, after V lost 8 bases and J lost 6 bases. The V gene's germline CDR1 is WNHNN and CDR2 SYGVQD (reference sequence). This CDR3 region has 12 residues. The CDR3 DNA sequence: TGCGCCAGCGGTCGAGCGGGGTCCGAGCAGTACTTC. Translated, it gives CASGRAGSEQYF.

The CDR3 region is CASSYGTGVAYGYTF. The CDR3 DNA is TGTGCCAGCAGTTACGGGACAGGGGTTGCCTATGGCTACACCTTC. The chain employs TRBV6-5 and TRBJ1-2; 10 bases line up with TRBD1. J lost 4 bases, V lost 2 bases, and 4 bases had no gene match. The CDR3 spans 15 residues. Germline CDR1 is MNHEY and CDR2 is SVGAGI.